Below are 10 T cell receptor beta chains sequenced from a single sample in a study of technical replicates of blood from a few donors. Method: immunoSEQ multiplex PCR; TCRdb's copy keeps in-frame clones and lacks some. The sample consists of about 100,000 clones, approximately 96% of them appearing once. The sequenced sample was T cells isolated from PBMCs. These receptors were collected from a human donor in good health.

The CDR3 DNA reads TGTGCCAGCAGCCAGGGACAGGGGGACACAGATACGCAGTATTTT. This sequence encodes CASSQGQGDTDTQYF. V is TRBV6-4 and J is TRBJ2-3, with TRBD1 matching over 11 bases. Trimming removed 6 bases from V and 2 bases from J; junction bases left unmatched: 4. Germline CDR1 MRHNA, CDR2 SNTAGT. CDR3 length: 15 amino acids.

V is TRBV4-1 and J is TRBJ1-2; 7 bases fit TRBD1. V was clipped by 3 bases and J by 5 bases; unmatched bases: 6. This CDR3 is built from 14 residues. Germline assignment: CDR1 MGHRA and CDR2 YSYEKL. CDR3 in amino acids: CASSQETGPYGYTF. The DNA of the CDR3 is TGCGCCAGCAGCCAGGAGACAGGGCCATATGGCTACACCTTC.

V is TRBV7-2 and J is TRBJ2-1, with TRBD2 as a possible D gene (5 bases). CDR3 length: 14 residues. Germline CDR1 and CDR2: SGHTA and FQGNSA. Trimming cost V 3 bases and J 5 bases, with 11 bases left between them. The CDR3: CASSLYVAHNEQFF. The CDR3 DNA is TGTGCCAGCAGCTTGTATGTAGCGCACAATGAGCAGTTCTTC.

CDR3 amino acids: CASRAVSGPKNIQYF. As DNA, the CDR3 is TGTGCCAGCAGGGCTGTTAGCGGACCAAAAAACATTCAGTACTTC. The chain couples TRBV28 to TRBJ2-4; D possibly corresponds to TRBD2 (6 bases). V lost 6 bases and J 4 bases, leaving 16 bases between the germline ends. The CDR3 extends over 15 amino acids. Looked up from germline, CDR1 is MDHEN and CDR2 is SYDVKM.

The J gene is TRBJ2-3, the V gene TRBV10-2; possibly TRBD1 for D (5 bases). Germline loops: CDR1 WSHSY, CDR2 SAAADI. V was cut by 6 bases and J by 5 bases, with 21 bases left in between. The CDR3 extends over 16 amino acids. The CDR3 protein is CASRDNLGLGGDTQYF. CDR3 DNA: TGCGCCAGCAGAGATAATTTGGGGCTCGGTGGAGATACGCAGTATTTT.

V is TRBV5-1 and J is TRBJ2-1; the match to TRBD1 covers 10 bases. The CDR3 has 14 residues. The junction had 5 bases not matched to a gene; V was cut back by 5 bases and J by 6 bases. CDR1 SGHRS and CDR2 YFSETQ come from the germline V gene. DNA for the CDR3: TGCGCCAGCAGTCTAGACAGGGGGCCCAATGAGCAGTTCTTC. Translating gives CASSLDRGPNEQFF.

The chain has TRBV5-1 and TRBJ1-1; D gene ambiguous. This CDR3 is built from 12 residues. Germline V gene lookup returns CDR1 SGHRS and CDR2 YFSETQ. The V gene lost 1 base and the J gene lost 8 bases, with 9 bases spanning the gap. The CDR3 loop is CASSLNRQEAFF. The DNA for the CDR3 is TGCGCCAGCAGCTTGAATCGACAAGAAGCTTTCTTT. The full variable domain, in which reference TRBV5-1 and TRBJ1-1 provide the parts outside the CDR3, is KAGVTQTPRYLIKTRGQQVTLSCSPISGHRSVSWYQQTPGQGLQFLFEYFSETQRNKGNFPGRFSGRQFSNSRSEMNVSTLELGDSALYLCASSLNRQEAFFGQGTRLTVV.

The chain uses TRBV19 and TRBJ2-1, with 12 bases identical to TRBD2. Germline V gene data show CDR1 as LNHDA and CDR2 as SQIVND (reference sequence). The trim removed 7 bases at V and 7 bases at J, leaving 8 bases unmatched. The CDR3 totals 15 residues. The CDR3 sequence: CASTLTSGSPNEQFF. The CDR3 DNA sequence: TGTGCCAGTACCCTGACTAGCGGGAGTCCTAATGAGCAGTTCTTC.

This chain links TRBV5-1 with TRBJ2-5, with TRBD2 as a possible D gene (7 bases). V was cut by 0 bases and J by 5 bases, with 17 bases left in between. CDR1 is SGHRS, CDR2 YFSETQ, per germline. The CDR3 is 16 amino acids. CDR3 DNA: TGCGCCAGCAGCTTGGCCGGGGGGCAGGCTAGGGAGACCCAGTACTTC. Residues: CASSLAGGQARETQYF. Combining the CDR3 with reference TRBV5-1 and TRBJ2-5 gives the whole variable domain KAGVTQTPRYLIKTRGQQVTLSCSPISGHRSVSWYQQTPGQGLQFLFEYFSETQRNKGNFPGRFSGRQFSNSRSEMNVSTLELGDSALYLCASSLAGGQARETQYFGPGTRLLVL.

V gene TRBV5-5 combines with J gene TRBJ1-2; no definite D call. V lost 0 bases and J 4 bases, leaving 10 bases between the germline ends. The CDR3 is 14 residues long. Germline values: CDR1 SGHKS, CDR2 YYEKEE (reference sequence). For the CDR3, the DNA is TGTGCCAGCAGCTTGGAGCGGTTGTCCTATGGCTACACCTTC. The encoded protein is CASSLERLSYGYTF.